This T cell receptor beta chain originates from a study of T cells in Graves' hyperthyroidism and ophthalmopathy. Study-level results: Progression to ophthalmopathy was predicted a median of approximately 6.4 months early.

Researchers took RNA transcripts and amplified the TCR beta CDR3 regions from them. First-round RT-PCR of the TCR CDR3 relied on the HTBI primer set. MiXCR, applied by TCRdb to the multiplex PCR reads, yields one record per CDR3 protein. Among 250,000 to 350,000 distinct CDR3 sequences, 16% were seen once, and the ten largest hold roughly 31%. This clonotype was seen ten or more times. Its antigen is not identified. This clonotype originated in a man aged 30 to 39 with Graves' hyperthyroidism. Sequencing was done on a sample of blood.

CDR3 loop: CASSSSGRDYEQYF. As DNA, the CDR3 is TGTGCCAGCAGTTCTAGCGGGCGAGACTACGAGCAGTACTTC. This chain connects TRBV6-2 or TRBV6-3 to TRBJ2-7; 8 bases are a match to TRBD2. CDR3 length: 14 residues. Germline CDR1 MNHEY, CDR2 SVGEGT. Trimming cost V 4 bases and J 3 bases; bases outside gene matches: 5.